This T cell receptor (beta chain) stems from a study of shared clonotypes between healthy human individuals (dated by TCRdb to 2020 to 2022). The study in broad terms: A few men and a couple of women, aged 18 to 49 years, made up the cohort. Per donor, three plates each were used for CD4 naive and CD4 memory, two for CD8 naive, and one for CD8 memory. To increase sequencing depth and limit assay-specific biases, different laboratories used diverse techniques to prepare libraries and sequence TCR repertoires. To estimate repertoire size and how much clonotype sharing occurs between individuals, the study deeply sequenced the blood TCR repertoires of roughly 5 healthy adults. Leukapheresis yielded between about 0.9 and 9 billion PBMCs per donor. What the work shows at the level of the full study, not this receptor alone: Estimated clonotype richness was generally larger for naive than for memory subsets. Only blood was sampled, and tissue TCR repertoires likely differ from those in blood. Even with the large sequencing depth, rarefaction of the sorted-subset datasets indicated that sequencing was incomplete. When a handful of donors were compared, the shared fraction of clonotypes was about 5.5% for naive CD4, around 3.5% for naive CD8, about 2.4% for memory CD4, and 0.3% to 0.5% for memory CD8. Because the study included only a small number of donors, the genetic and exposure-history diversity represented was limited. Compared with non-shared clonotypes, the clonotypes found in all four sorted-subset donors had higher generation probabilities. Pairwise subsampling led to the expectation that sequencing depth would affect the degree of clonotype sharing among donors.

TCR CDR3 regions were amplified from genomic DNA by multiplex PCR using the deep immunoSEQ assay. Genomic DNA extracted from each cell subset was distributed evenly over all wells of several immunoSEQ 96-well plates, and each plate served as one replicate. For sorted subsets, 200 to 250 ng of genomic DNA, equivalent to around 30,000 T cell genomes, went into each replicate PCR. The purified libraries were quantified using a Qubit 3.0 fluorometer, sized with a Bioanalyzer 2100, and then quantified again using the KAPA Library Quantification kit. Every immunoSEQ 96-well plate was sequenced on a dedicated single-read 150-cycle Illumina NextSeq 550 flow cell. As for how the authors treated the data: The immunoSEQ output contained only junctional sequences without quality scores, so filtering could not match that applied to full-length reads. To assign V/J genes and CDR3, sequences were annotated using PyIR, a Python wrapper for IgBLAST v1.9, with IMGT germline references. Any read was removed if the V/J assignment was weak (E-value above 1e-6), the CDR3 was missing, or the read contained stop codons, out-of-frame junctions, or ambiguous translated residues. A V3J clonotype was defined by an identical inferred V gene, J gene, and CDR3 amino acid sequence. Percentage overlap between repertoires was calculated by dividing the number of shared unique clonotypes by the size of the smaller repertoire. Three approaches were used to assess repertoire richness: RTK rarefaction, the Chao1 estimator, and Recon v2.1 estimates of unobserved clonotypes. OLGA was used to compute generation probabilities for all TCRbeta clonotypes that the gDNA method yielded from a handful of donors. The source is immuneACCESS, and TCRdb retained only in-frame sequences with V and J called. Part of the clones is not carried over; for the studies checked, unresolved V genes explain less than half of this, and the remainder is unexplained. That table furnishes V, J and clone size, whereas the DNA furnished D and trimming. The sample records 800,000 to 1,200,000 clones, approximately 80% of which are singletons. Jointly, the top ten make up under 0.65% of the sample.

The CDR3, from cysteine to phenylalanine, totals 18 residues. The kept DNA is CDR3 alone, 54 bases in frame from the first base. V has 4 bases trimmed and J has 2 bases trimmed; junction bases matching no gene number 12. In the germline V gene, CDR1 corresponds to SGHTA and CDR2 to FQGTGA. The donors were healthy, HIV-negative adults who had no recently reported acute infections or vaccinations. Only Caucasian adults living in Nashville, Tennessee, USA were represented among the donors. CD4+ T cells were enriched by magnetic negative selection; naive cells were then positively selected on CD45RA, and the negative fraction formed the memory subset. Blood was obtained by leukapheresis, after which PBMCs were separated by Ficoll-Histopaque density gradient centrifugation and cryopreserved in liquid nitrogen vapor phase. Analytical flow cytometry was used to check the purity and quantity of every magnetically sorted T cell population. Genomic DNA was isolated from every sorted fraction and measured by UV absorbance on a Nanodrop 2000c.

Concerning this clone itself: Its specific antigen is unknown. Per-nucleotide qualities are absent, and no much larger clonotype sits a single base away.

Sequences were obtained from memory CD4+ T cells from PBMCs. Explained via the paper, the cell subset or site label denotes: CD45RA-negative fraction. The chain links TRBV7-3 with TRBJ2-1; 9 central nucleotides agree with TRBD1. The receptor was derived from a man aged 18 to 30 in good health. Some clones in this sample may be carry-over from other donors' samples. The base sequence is TGTGCCAGCAGCTCCCGACAGGGGGAGGCCCTAACCTACAATGAGCAGTTCTTC. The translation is CASSSRQGEALTYNEQFF.